Each of the 27 T cell receptor beta chains below was sequenced from the same sample in a study of tumor-infiltrating lymphocytes in primary liver carcinoma. Out of unsorted whole blood came the blood RNA, and germline DNA was extracted as well. From roughly 0.55 ug of total RNA, TCR beta-specific cDNA was reverse-transcribed using a constant-region primer. Slightly modified ARM-PCR served as the procedure for the TCR beta libraries. These libraries came from three rounds of nested multiplex PCR. Researchers ran the first two PCR rounds for roughly 10 cycles each with TRBV1-TRBV30 forward primers and a C-beta reverse primer. TCRdb passed the multiplex PCR reads through MiXCR, listing each CDR3 protein once. Here the sample spans a few hundred thousand distinct CDR3 sequences, around three fifths being singletons. What was sequenced was peripheral blood. These receptors were obtained from a woman aged 25 to 39 with primary liver carcinoma and hepatitis B virus infection.

V and J are TRBV4-3 and TRBJ2-1; 8 positions agree with TRBD1. Germline V gene sequence: CDR1 LGHNA, CDR2 YSLEER. The V and J ends lost 2 bases and 4 bases, in that order; junction bases with no gene match: 10. This CDR3 is 17 amino acids long. The DNA of the CDR3 is TGCGCCAGCAGCCAACAGTGGGGACAGGAGCTTTACAATGAGCAGTTCTTC. It codes for CASSQQWGQELYNEQFF.

The CDR3, as DNA: TGTGCCAGCAGTTTGAAACTAGCGGTGTCTGGGTGGACCCAGTACTTC. Translating gives CASSLKLAVSGWTQYF. This chain connects TRBV6-2 or TRBV6-3 to TRBJ2-5, with 8 bases aligning to TRBD2. This CDR3 comprises 16 residues. Germline V gene data show CDR1 as MNHEY and CDR2 as SVGEGT. V gave up 4 bases and J gave up 7 bases; unmatched junction bases: 14.

Comment on this clonotype: A much larger clone differs from this one at a single base, so this may be a read error. The gene calls are TRBV11-2 and TRBJ2-1, with TRBD2 matching over 11 bases. The germline V gene encodes CDR1 SGHAT and CDR2 FQNNGV. This CDR3 region has 16 residues. Written as DNA, the CDR3 is TGTGCCAGCAACCTAGCGGGAGGATACCCCTACAATAAGCAGTTCTTC. This gives the protein CASNLAGGYPYNKQFF.

Regarding this clonotype: A single base separates this from a much larger clone, so it may be a read error. The chain links TRBV12-3 or TRBV12-4 to TRBJ2-1, with 13 bases aligning to TRBD2. CDR3 length: 16 amino acids. The CDR3 protein is CVSSPWGLAGLWEQFF. As DNA, the CDR3 is TGTGTCAGCAGTCCGTGGGGACTAGCGGGATTGTGGGAGCAGTTCTTC.

Remarks on this clonotype: The junction differs from germline at one of its ends, possibly a read error. The chain carries TRBV7-9 and TRBJ2-4; a weak D match, TRBD2 (7 bases). Per the germline V gene, CDR1 is SEHNR and CDR2 is FQNEAQ (reference sequence). This CDR3 comprises 15 residues. CDR3: CASSGGAAGKNIQHF. The CDR3, as DNA: TGTGCCAGCAGTGGGGGGGCTGCTGGCAAAAACATTCAGCACTTC.

The chain is built from TRBV11-3 and TRBJ2-1; 15 nucleotides line up with TRBD2. With V trimmed by 9 bases and J by 10 bases, 10 bases remained unmatched. CDR3 length equals 15 residues. From germline, CDR1 is SGHNT and CDR2 YENEEA. The CDR3 region has the DNA TGTGCCAGTAGTCAGGGACTAGCGGGAGGAAGAGAGCAGTTCTTC. Translated: CASSQGLAGGREQFF.

About this clonotype itself: The CDR3 does not end in the conserved phenylalanine or tryptophan, so this is likely a read error. The rearrangement uses TRBV11-1 and TRBJ2-7; the D is unclear. This CDR3 contains 12 residues. Germline-derived CDR1 and CDR2 are SGHAT and FQDESV (reference sequence). V lost 5 bases and J 7 bases, leaving 12 bases between the germline ends. The CDR3 DNA is TGTGCCAGCAGCCCAGGCTTGAAAGAGCAGTACCTC. This translates into CASSPGLKEQYL.

This chain links TRBV2 with TRBJ1-3; D is undetermined. Trimming removed 1 base from V and 9 bases from J, with 4 bases in between. This CDR3 spans 11 amino acids. The V gene's germline CDR1 is SNHLY and CDR2 FYNNEI. This chain's CDR3 is CASSEEGTIYF. The CDR3 nucleotides read TGTGCCAGCAGTGAAGAGGGCACCATATATTTT.

Concerning this clonotype: One junction end does not reproduce the germline sequence, and a read error may be involved. V gene TRBV11-2 combines with J gene TRBJ2-1; no firm D call. CDR1 is SGHAT, CDR2 FQNNGV, per germline. The CDR3 sequence is 15 residues long. The CDR3 region is CASSLEMSVGNEQFF. CDR3 sequence (DNA): TGCGCCAGCAGCTTAGAGATGAGTGTAGGTAATGAGCAGTTCTTC.

In this sample, this clonotype turned up a few times. CDR3 sequence: CASSQIPQGFHEQFF. Written as DNA, the CDR3 is TGCGCCAGCAGCCAAATTCCACAGGGATTCCATGAGCAGTTCTTC. The chain links TRBV4-1 to TRBJ2-1; a weak D match, TRBD1 (6 bases). The CDR3 totals 15 residues. Between the trimmed V and J ends, which lost 2 bases and 8 bases, there was a span of 16 bases. The germline CDR1 and CDR2 sequences are MGHRA and YSYEKL.

The chain carries TRBV12-3 or TRBV12-4 and TRBJ2-2; D is possibly TRBD2 (5 bases). Trimming shortened V by 6 bases and J by 0 bases, and 11 bases separated the two germline ends. The CDR3 covers 15 residues. The CDR3 loop is CASREQRANTGELFF. The CDR3 region has the DNA TGTGCCAGCAGGGAACAGAGGGCGAACACCGGGGAGCTGTTTTTT.

With regard to this clonotype: Since no conserved phenylalanine or tryptophan closes the CDR3, a read error is the likely cause. The J gene is TRBJ2-7, the V gene TRBV6-2 or TRBV6-3, with D perhaps TRBD1 or TRBD2 (5 bases each). The germline gives CDR1 MNHEY, CDR2 SVGEGT. The CDR3 totals 14 residues. CDR3 loop: CTSSYSGPSEEQYL. The DNA for the CDR3 is TGTACCAGCAGTTACTCGGGACCTTCCGAAGAGCAGTACCTC.

The chain combines TRBV28 with TRBJ2-1; 12 nucleotides agree with TRBD2. Trimming at V came to 6 bases and at J to 10 bases, leaving 7 bases not matched to a gene. Germline CDR1 and CDR2: MDHEN and SYDVKM. There are 14 residues in the CDR3. This chain's CDR3 is CASSHLLAGGEQFF. In DNA form, the CDR3 reads TGTGCCAGCAGCCACTTACTAGCGGGGGGCGAGCAGTTCTTC. Combining the CDR3 with reference TRBV28 and TRBJ2-1 gives the whole variable domain DVKVTQSSRYLVKRTGEKVFLECVQDMDHENMFWYRQDPGLGLRLIYFSYDVKMKEKGDIPEGYSVSREKKERFSLILESASTNQTSMYLCASSHLLAGGEQFFGPGTRLTVL.

To note about this clonotype: Compared with germline, one end of the junction differs, possibly owing to a read error. The genes are TRBV12-3 or TRBV12-4 and TRBJ2-3; 8 nucleotides align to TRBD1. The CDR3 totals 17 residues. The DNA of the CDR3 is TGTGCCAGCAGTCTGGGACAGGACAGTTATTACACAGATACGCAGTACTTT. Translated: CASSLGQDSYYTDTQYF.

The genes are TRBV14 and TRBJ2-1; 9 bases fit TRBD1. Germline values: CDR1 SGHDN, CDR2 FVKESK. V lost 5 bases and J lost 7; bases outside the gene matches: 3. The length of the CDR3 is 13 residues. The CDR3 loop is CASSGGQGNEQFF. The CDR3 coding sequence is TGTGCCAGCAGCGGGGGACAGGGTAATGAGCAGTTCTTC.

This clonotype was seen ten or more times. The V and J genes are TRBV6-6 and TRBJ1-4, with D possibly matching TRBD1 (5 bases). CDR3 length: 14 residues. Deletions cut 5 bases from V and 8 bases from J, with 15 bases between. The germline gives CDR1 MNHNY, CDR2 SVGAGI (reference sequence). The DNA for the CDR3 is TGTGCCAGCAGTAACACGGGACGGGGGGAAAAACTGTTTTTT. Translated: CASSNTGRGEKLFF.

This clonotype was seen a single time. V usage is TRBV4-3 and J usage is TRBJ2-7; D may be TRBD1 or TRBD2 (7 bases each). Between the trimmed V and J ends, which lost 0 bases and 5 bases, there was a span of 14 bases. The CDR3 is 15 amino acids. Germline V gene lookup returns CDR1 LGHNA and CDR2 YSLEER. The CDR3 DNA follows: TGCGCCAGCAGCCAAGATAAGGGGGCGGGAGACGAGCAGTACTTC. Amino acids: CASSQDKGAGDEQYF.

This clonotype was seen many times. The J gene is TRBJ2-2, the V gene TRBV29-1; no definite D call. With 6 bases removed from V and 2 bases from J, the gap between germline ends came to 7 bases. Germline CDR1 reads SQVTM; CDR2 reads ANQGSEA. This CDR3 has 12 residues. CDR3 in DNA: TGCAGCGTCCCGTCTAACACCGGGGAGCTGTTTTTT. Translation gives CSVPSNTGELFF.

The chain joins TRBV24-1 to TRBJ2-1; the D is unclear. In germline, CDR1 is KGHDR, CDR2 SFDVKD. The CDR3 extends over 13 amino acids. V dropped 4 bases and J dropped 8 bases, with 11 bases sitting between them. CDR3 nucleotide sequence: TGTGCCACCAGTGACCCCCCTCATGATGAGCAGTTCTTC. Its protein is CATSDPPHDEQFF.

This clonotype occurred many times. The V and J genes are TRBV29-1 and TRBJ2-2, with unresolved D. Germline assignment: CDR1 SQVTM and CDR2 ANQGSEA. With 3 bases removed from V and 6 bases from J, the gap between germline ends came to 5 bases. CDR3 length: 11 amino acids. The CDR3 here is CSVEGSGELFF. Written as DNA, the CDR3 is TGCAGCGTTGAGGGCTCCGGGGAGCTGTTTTTT.

This clonotype has only a few counts. The chain couples TRBV4-3 to TRBJ2-1; D possibly corresponds to TRBD2 (5 bases). Trimming shortened V by 0 bases and J by 0 bases, and 6 bases separated the two germline ends. CDR3 size: 15 residues. Germline V CDR1 and CDR2: LGHNA, YSLEER. The CDR3, as DNA: TGCGCCAGCAGCCAAGATGGGAGCTCCTACAATGAGCAGTTCTTC. Translating it yields CASSQDGSSYNEQFF.

As to this clonotype: The junction departs from germline at one end; a sequencing error may be responsible. The chain joins TRBV6-6 to TRBJ2-7, with 9 bases that match TRBD2. The CDR3 runs to 15 residues. Germline CDR1 is MNHNY and CDR2 is SVGAGI (reference sequence). CDR3 protein: CASGHPTGTSSEQYF. CDR3 bases: TGTGCCAGCGGTCACCCCACCGGGACTAGCAGCGAGCAATACTTC.

About this clonotype itself: Being one base from a much bigger clone, this may be a read error. The chain is built from TRBV4-1 and TRBJ2-3, with a possible D match to TRBD1 (5 bases). CDR3 length: 14 residues. From germline, CDR1 is MGHRA and CDR2 YSYEKL. In DNA, the CDR3 is TGCGCCAGCAGCCAGGACAAAAGCACAGATGCGCAGTATTTT. The encoded protein is CASSQDKSTDAQYF.

The V call is TRBV30, the J call TRBJ2-7; D ambiguous. The length of the CDR3 is 12 residues. V was cut by 2 bases and J by 3 bases, with 8 bases left in between. Germline CDR1 is GTSNPN and CDR2 is SVGIG (reference sequence). The CDR3 loop is CAWSSIGYEQYF. In DNA form, the CDR3 reads TGTGCCTGGAGTTCCATCGGCTACGAGCAGTACTTC.

A remark on this clonotype: A much larger clone lies one base from this, so it may be a read error. This chain's CDR3 is CTSSYGSRNTGELFF. CDR3 DNA sequence: TGTACCAGCAGTTACGGCTCGCGGAACACCGGGGAGCTGTTTTTT. The chain links TRBV6-5 to TRBJ2-2; no definite D call. The CDR3 has 15 residues. Germline V lookup: CDR1 MNHEY, CDR2 SVGAGI.

The chain links TRBV12-3 or TRBV12-4 to TRBJ1-5, with 8 bases that match TRBD1. The CDR3 consists of 13 residues. Trimming at V came to 5 bases and at J to 8 bases, leaving 5 bases not matched to a gene. CDR3 in amino acids: CASSGQGGEPQHF. The CDR3 coding sequence is TGTGCCAGCAGTGGACAGGGAGGAGAGCCCCAGCATTTT.

This sequence joins TRBV7-9 and TRBJ1-6; unclear D gene. Trimming took 1 base from V and 6 from J, leaving 7 bases between them. The CDR3 runs 14 residues. Germline CDR1 SEHNR, CDR2 FQNEAQ (reference sequence). The CDR3 DNA follows: TGTGCCAGCAGCTTAGACGCCGCTAATTCACCCCTCCACTTT. This encodes CASSLDAANSPLHF.